The TCR beta chain under discussion was sequenced for a study of blood T cell repertoires in COVID-19. Overall study: The cDNA or gDNA used as material had been derived from T cells, B-cell-depleted T cells, or PBMCs.

In the original analysis: Researchers report that nucleated cell counts were estimated from reference gene primer amplification. The data were produced by immunoSEQ multiplex PCR, yet TCRdb's version contains in-frame clones alone and is incomplete. From that table come the V and J calls and clone size; the DNA was used to work out D and trimming. The repertoire holds about 75,000 clones, with just over 85% as singletons. The germline CDR1 and CDR2 sequences are SEHNR and FQNEAQ (reference sequence). The CDR3 is made up of 15 amino acids. Germline trimming cut 2 bases from V and 10 bases from J; bases unmatched to any gene: 8. This clone was picked up one time.

This receptor was taken from a human donor in a cohort sampled during active COVID-19. This chain joins TRBV7-9 and TRBJ2-3; TRBD2 aligns across 11 bases. The sequenced sample was peripheral blood. This CDR3 is CASSLLAGGPIAQYF. The CDR3 nucleotides are TGTGCCAGCAGCTTATTAGCGGGAGGGCCCATCGCGCAGTATTTT.